This T cell receptor beta chain was observed in a study of T-cell memory formation after mild COVID-19. Study background: TCR clusters were mostly confined to one donor each.

Unmatched junction bases numbered 8, after V lost 3 bases and J lost 6 bases. In germline, CDR1 is MNHEY, CDR2 SMNVEV (reference sequence). The CDR3 has 15 amino acids. The table lists this clonotype with a few counts. Its antigen remains unknown. With constant-segment primers, 5'RACE yielded cDNA libraries of TCR alpha and TCR beta that carried sample barcodes and UMIs. TCRdb ran MiXCR on the 5' RACE reads and lists one entry per CDR3 protein. The data hold about 400,000 distinct CDR3 sequences, with approximately 24% observed a single time. The study's findings and limits: Researchers found some responding clones in pre-infection memory, a sign that cross-reactive memory joined. Those CD4+ clones that contracted were mainly in CM and EM (CD8+ ones in EMRA).

The chain couples TRBV27 to TRBJ1-2; 9 bases are a match to TRBD1. This receptor was taken from an adult woman who had mild COVID-19 (a few samples of this study predate the infection). Cell type and time point are not known. The sequenced sample consisted of PBMCs or a T cell subset sorted from them (not recorded which). The DNA for the CDR3 is TGTGCCAGCAGTTTTCAAGGGACAGGGACCCATGGCTACACCTTC. As protein: CASSFQGTGTHGYTF.